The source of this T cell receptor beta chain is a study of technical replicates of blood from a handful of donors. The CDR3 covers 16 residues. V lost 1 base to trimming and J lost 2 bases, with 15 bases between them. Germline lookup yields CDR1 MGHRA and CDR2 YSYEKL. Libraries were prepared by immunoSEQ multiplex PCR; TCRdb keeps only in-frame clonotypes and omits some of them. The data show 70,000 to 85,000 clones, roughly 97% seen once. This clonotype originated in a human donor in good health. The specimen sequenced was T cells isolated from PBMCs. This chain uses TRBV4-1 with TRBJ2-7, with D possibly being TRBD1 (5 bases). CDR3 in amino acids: CASSQGRSDRAYEQYF. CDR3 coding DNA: TGCGCCAGCAGCCAAGGTCGGAGCGACAGAGCCTACGAGCAGTACTTC.